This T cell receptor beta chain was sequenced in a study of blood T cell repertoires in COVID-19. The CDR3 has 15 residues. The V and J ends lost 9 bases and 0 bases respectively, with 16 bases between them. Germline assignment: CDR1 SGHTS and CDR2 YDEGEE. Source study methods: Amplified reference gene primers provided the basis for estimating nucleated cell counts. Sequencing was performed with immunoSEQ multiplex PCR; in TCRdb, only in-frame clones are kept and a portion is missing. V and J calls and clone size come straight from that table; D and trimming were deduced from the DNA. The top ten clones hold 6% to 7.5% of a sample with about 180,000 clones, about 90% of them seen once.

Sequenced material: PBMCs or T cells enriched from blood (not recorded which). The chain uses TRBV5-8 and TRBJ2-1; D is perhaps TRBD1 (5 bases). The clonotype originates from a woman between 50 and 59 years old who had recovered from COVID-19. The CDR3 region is CANSRGYASYNEQFF. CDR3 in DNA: TGTGCCAACTCAAGGGGATACGCCTCCTACAATGAGCAGTTCTTC.